Listed below are T cell receptor beta chains from one sample, sequenced in a study of monozygotic twins with inflammatory bowel disease. TCRdb re-called the 5' RACE reads, yielding one record per CDR3 amino acid sequence without DNA. The sample yields under 200,000 distinct CDR3 sequences, of which the top ten take up 2.5% to 3%. The sample comprised blood. The receptors were gathered from a human donor with ulcerative colitis or Crohn's disease, or a healthy co-twin of an affected twin (not recorded which). The CDR3 runs from the conserved cysteine through the conserved F or W.

j_call v_call cdr3_aa
TRBJ2-1 TRBV19 CASTAAGTSGRHEQFF
TRBJ2-2 TRBV6-1 CASSRDNANTGELFF
TRBJ2-2 TRBV15 CATSRDTRGSNTGELFF
TRBJ2-7 TRBV7-8 CASSLTLAGASYEQYF
TRBJ2-2 TRBV30 CAWSRDNTGELFF
TRBJ2-4 TRBV28 CASRLAKNIQYF
TRBJ1-1 TRBV6-5 CASSYSMQAPGTEAFF
TRBJ1-6 TRBV5-1 CASSFAWGGSPLHF
TRBJ2-7 TRBV18 CASSPPLSLAGPYEQYF
TRBJ2-2 TRBV6-2/TRBV6-3 CASNLRGQGANTGELFF
TRBJ2-7 TRBV24-1 CATSRGTSGHHEQYF
TRBJ1-2 TRBV7-2 CASSLGTGDYGYTF
TRBJ2-5 TRBV12-3/TRBV12-4 CASSFARETQYF
TRBJ1-3 TRBV6-5 CASSYSTGVVRSGNTIYF
TRBJ2-7 TRBV18 CASSPVDEGYEQHF
TRBJ2-7 TRBV11-2 CASRDGLYEQYF
TRBJ1-3 TRBV5-1 CASSLRQGVAGNTIYF
TRBJ1-1 TRBV20-1 CRGQGLRSTEAFF
TRBJ2-1 TRBV5-1 CASSPGTSGRREQFF
TRBJ2-7 TRBV6-6 CASSYSPGSEQYF
TRBJ2-7 TRBV28 CASSPHRGSYEQYF
TRBJ2-1 TRBV12-3/TRBV12-4 CASTQSGTTHNEQFF
TRBJ2-3 TRBV7-3 CASSSTGAGGPLDTQYF
TRBJ2-5 TRBV6-2/TRBV6-3 CASRTSGRGETQYF
TRBJ1-5 TRBV19 CASSIPGQPQHF
TRBJ2-2 TRBV12-3/TRBV12-4 CASSLALGGRTGELFF
TRBJ2-2 TRBV19 CATSGRANTGELFF
TRBJ1-1 TRBV28 CASSLAAGMANTEAFF
TRBJ2-1 TRBV12-3/TRBV12-4 CASSRGLAASYNEQFF
TRBJ2-7 TRBV28 CASRPPDGSYEQYF
TRBJ2-3 TRBV7-9 CASTLPSRVADTQYF
TRBJ2-1 TRBV6-2/TRBV6-3 CASKEGGRAHEQFF
TRBJ2-5 TRBV6-1 CASSRTGGVETQYF
TRBJ1-5 TRBV19 CASSITDRGGQPQHF
TRBJ2-5 TRBV5-1 CASSWGTGGEETQYF
TRBJ2-2 TRBV9 CASSALRGGYTGELFF
TRBJ2-1 TRBV28 CASSSPQGASYNEQFF